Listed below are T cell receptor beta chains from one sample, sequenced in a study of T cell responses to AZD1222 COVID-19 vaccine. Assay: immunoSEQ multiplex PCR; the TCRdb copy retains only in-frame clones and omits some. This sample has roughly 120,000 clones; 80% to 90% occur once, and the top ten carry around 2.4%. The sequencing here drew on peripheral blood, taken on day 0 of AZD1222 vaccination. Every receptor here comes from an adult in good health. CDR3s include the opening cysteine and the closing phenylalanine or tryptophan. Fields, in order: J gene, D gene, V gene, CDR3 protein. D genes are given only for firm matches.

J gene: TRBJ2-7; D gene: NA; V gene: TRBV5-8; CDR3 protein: CASSRQAEARSYEQYF
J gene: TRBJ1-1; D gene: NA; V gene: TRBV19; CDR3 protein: CASSGRAEGNTEAFF
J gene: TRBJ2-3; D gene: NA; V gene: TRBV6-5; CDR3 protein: CASRAAGTDTQYF
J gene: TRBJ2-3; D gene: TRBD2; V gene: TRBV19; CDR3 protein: CASSPLAGTSTDTQYF
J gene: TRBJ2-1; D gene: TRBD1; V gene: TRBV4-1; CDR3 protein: CASSQEPGQGAFEQFF
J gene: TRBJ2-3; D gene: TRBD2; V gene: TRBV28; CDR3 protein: CASSPPPSGSGVHTQYF
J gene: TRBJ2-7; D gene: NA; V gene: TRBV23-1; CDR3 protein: CASSQPTFCHEQYF
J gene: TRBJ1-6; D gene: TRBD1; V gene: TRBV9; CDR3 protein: CASSPTGTGGSPLHF
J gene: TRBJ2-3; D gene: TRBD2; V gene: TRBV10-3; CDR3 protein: CAITVGGGTDTQYF
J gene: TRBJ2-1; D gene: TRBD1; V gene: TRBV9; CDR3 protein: CASSVELRGLYNEQFF
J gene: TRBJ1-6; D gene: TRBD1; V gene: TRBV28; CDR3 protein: CASSLGRGQGRYNSPLHF
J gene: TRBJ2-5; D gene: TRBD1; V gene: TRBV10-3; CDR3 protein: CAISIGTGGETQYF
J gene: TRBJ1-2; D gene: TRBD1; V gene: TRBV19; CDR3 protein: CASSPQGADYGYTF
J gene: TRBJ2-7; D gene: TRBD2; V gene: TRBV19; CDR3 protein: CASSIFSGGGSLYEQYF
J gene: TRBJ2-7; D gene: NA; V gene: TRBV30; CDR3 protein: CAWSTGSYEQYF
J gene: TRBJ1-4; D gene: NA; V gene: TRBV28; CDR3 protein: CASSLWGREKLFF
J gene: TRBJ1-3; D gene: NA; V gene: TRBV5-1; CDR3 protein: CASSASGQSSGNTIYF
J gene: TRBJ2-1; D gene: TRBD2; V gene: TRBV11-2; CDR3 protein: CASSEGTSGYNEQFF
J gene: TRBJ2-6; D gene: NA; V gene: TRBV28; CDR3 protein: CASRVRTGTTGANVLTF
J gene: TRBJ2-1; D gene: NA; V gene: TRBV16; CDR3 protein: CASSQPQGSSYNEQFF
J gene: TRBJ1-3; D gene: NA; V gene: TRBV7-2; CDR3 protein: CASSLATGKSGNTIYF
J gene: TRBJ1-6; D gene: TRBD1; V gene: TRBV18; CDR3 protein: CASSTVDQGANNSPLHF
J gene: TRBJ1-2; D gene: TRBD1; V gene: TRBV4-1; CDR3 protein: CASSQPDRDLYGYTF
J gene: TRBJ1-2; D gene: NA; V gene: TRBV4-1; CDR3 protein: CASSPSGTPSYTF
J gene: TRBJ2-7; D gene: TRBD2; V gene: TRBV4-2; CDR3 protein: CASSQASGLAAYEQYF
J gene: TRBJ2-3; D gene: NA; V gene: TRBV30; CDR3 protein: CAWSGTDTQYF
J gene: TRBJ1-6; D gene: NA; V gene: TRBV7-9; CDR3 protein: CASPPPGKNSPLHF
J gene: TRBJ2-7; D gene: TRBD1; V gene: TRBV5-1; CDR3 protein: CASSSNSGGPYEQYF
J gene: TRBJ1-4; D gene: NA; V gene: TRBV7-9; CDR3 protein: CASSLGQPATNEKLFF
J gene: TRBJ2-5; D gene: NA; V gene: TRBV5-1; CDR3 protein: CASSPPGSETQYF
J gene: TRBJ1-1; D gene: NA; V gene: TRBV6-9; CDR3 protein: CASSFWRWNTEAFF
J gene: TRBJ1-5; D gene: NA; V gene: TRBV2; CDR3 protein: CASSEGAGNQPQHF
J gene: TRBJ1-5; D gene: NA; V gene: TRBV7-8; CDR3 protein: CASSLGRGSNQPQHF
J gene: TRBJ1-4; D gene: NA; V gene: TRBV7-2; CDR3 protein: CASSLAVLAAYEKLFF
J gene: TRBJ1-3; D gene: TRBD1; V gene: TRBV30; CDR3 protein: CAWGGQISGNTIYF
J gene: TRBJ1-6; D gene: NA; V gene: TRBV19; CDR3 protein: CASGHWDTNSPLHF
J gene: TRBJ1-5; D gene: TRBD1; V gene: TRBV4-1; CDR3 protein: CASSQNFLGGRPQHF
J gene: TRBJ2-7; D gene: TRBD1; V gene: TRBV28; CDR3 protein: CASRTGTYEQYF
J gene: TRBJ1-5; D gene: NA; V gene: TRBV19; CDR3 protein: CASSPLKGGNQPQHF
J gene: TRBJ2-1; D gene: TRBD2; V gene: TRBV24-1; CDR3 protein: CATSDALAPHEQFF
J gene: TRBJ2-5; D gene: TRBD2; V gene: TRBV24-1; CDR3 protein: CATSGGGLETQYF
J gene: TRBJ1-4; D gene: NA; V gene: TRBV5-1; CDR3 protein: CASSLDGGPEKLFF
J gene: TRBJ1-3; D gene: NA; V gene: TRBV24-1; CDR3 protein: CATSDLYRGSFSGNTIYF